What follows describes a single T cell receptor (beta chain). Its specificity is unknown. From germline, CDR1 is SGHAT and CDR2 FQNNGV. The CDR3 spans 14 residues. J gave up 7 bases and V 3 bases, and 8 bases lay outside the gene matches. The sample is drawn from a study of Tregs in tolerant kidney transplant recipients. The study's findings and limits: For some patients, primers changed over time, blocking nucleotide-level comparison.

Unstimulated regulatory T cells (CD4+CD25+CD127-), CD4+CD25- non-regulatory cells, CD4 and CD8 cells were FACS-sorted from thawed PBMCs. The repertoire was sequenced with immunoSEQ multiplex PCR; TCRdb's copy has only in-frame clones and lacks some. Of over 50,000 clones in the sample, 70% to 90% were seen once. The origin of this receptor is a human donor who received a combined kidney and bone marrow transplant. The chain couples TRBV11-2 to TRBJ1-1; TRBD1 matches at 7 bases. The sample here was Tregs from blood, taken before the transplant. The CDR3 here is CASSFQEGASEAFF. For the CDR3, the DNA is TGTGCCAGCAGCTTCCAGGAGGGGGCGAGTGAAGCTTTCTTT.